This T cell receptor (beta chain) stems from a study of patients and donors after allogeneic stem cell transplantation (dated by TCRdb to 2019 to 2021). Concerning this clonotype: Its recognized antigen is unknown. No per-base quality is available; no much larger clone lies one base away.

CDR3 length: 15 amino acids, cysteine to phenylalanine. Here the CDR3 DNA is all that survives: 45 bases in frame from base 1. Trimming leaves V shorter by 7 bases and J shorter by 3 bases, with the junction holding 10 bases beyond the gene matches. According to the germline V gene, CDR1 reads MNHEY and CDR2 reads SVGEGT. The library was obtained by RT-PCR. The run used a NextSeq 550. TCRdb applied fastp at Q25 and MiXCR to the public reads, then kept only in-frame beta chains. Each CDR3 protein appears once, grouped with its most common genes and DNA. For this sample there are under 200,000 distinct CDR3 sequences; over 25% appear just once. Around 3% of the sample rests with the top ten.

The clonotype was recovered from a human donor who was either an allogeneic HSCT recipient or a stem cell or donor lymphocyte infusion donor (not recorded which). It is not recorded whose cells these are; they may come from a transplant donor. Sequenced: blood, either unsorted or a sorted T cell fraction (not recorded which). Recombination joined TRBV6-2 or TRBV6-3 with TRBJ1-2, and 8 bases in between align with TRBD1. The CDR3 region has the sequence CASTRPGTGDYGYTF. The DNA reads TGTGCCAGCACCCGTCCCGGGACAGGAGACTATGGCTACACCTTC.